This paragraph reports one T cell receptor (beta chain). This sample stems from a study of blood T cell repertoires in COVID-19. TCRdb keeps only in-frame clones here, not all; method: immunoSEQ multiplex PCR. The sample yields 150,000 to 200,000 clones, just under 90% seen once. Germline CDR1 LNHDA, CDR2 SQIVND (reference sequence). The CDR3 runs to 15 residues. The ends were cut back, 3 bases at V and 2 bases at J, with 11 bases in the middle. This clonotype originated in a woman in her seventies with COVID-19, enrolled during active disease. Sample: peripheral blood. V and J are TRBV19 and TRBJ2-1, with D possibly being TRBD2 (5 bases). The CDR3 region is CASSMSLAPYNEQFF. The CDR3 coding sequence is TGTGCCAGTAGTATGAGTCTAGCACCCTACAATGAGCAGTTCTTC.